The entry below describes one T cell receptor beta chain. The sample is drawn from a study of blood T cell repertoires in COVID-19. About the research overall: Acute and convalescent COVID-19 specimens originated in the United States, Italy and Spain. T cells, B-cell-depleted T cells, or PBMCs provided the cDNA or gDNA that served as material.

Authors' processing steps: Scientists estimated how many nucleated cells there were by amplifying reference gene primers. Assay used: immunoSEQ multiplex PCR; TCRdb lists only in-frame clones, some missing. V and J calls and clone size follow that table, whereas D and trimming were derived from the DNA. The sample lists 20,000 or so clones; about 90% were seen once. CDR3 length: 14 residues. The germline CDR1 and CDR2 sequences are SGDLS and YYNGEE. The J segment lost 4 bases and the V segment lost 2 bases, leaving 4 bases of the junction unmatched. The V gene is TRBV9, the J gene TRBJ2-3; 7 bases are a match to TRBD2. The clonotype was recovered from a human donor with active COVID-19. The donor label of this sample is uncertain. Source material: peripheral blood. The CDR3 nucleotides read TGTGCCAGCAGCGTTCGACTAGCTCCAGATACGCAGTATTTT. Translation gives CASSVRLAPDTQYF. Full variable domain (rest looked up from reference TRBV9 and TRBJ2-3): DSGVTQTPKHLITATGQRVTLRCSPRSGDLSVYWYQQSLDQGLQFLIQYYNGEERAKGNILERFSAQQFPDLHSELNLSSLELGDSALYFCASSVRLAPDTQYFGPGTRLTVL.